Presented here are 32 T cell receptor beta chains from one specimen sequenced in a study of cytomegalovirus exposure and HLA in healthy donors. The primer mix had 60 Vbeta and 13 Jbeta primers. TCRdb keeps only in-frame clones here, not all; method: immunoSEQ multiplex PCR. The data hold about 190,000 clones, with 87% observed a single time. Specimen: PBMCs. The receptors derive from a man aged 30 to 39 in good health and CMV-seronegative.

The J gene is TRBJ1-1, the V gene TRBV19; no clear D gene. Looked up from germline, CDR1 is LNHDA and CDR2 is SQIVND (reference sequence). The V end lost 4 bases, the J end lost 6 bases, and 15 bases lay between the germline ends. The CDR3 has 14 amino acids. In DNA form, the CDR3 reads TGTGCCAGTAGTACCCCCCGCCGCAGGCCTGAAGCTTTCTTT. This encodes CASSTPRRRPEAFF.

The chain carries TRBV2 and TRBJ2-7; 7 nucleotides line up with TRBD2. Per germline, CDR1 SNHLY and CDR2 FYNNEI. This CDR3 spans 15 amino acids. The V segment lost 3 bases and the J segment 1 base; nucleotides outside the gene matches: 6. The CDR3 here is CASSDGRGPSYEQYF. CDR3 bases: TGTGCCAGCAGTGATGGGAGGGGCCCATCCTACGAGCAGTACTTC.

This chain uses TRBV9 with TRBJ2-3; D is possibly TRBD1 (6 bases). Trimming left V 3 bases short and J 0 bases short, with 8 bases between. The CDR3 loop spans 14 amino acids. CDR1 is SGDLS, CDR2 YYNGEE, per germline. The CDR3 is CASSAGASTDTQYF. CDR3 DNA: TGTGCCAGCAGCGCAGGGGCCAGCACAGATACGCAGTATTTT.

V usage is TRBV7-2 and J usage is TRBJ2-3; 8 nucleotides match TRBD2. CDR3 length: 17 amino acids. Germline V lookup: CDR1 SGHTA, CDR2 FQGNSA. After removal of 5 bases from V and 4 bases from J, the junction contained 14 bases not matched to a gene. The CDR3 DNA reads as TGTGCCAGCAGCCGTGGGGTCAGCGGGAGTGGCTCAGATACGCAGTATTTT. This encodes CASSRGVSGSGSDTQYF.

This clone was detected once. The chain recombines TRBV6-1 with TRBJ2-7; no reliable D call. This CDR3 is 14 amino acids long. V was shortened by 1 base and J by 0 bases, with 7 bases between the two germline ends. Germline CDR1 is MNHNS and CDR2 is SASEGT. The CDR3 loop reads CASSEVADSYEQYF. For the CDR3, the DNA is TGTGCCAGCAGTGAAGTGGCGGACTCCTACGAGCAGTACTTC.

This chain links TRBV27 with TRBJ2-1; tentatively, D is TRBD2 (7 bases). V lost 10 bases and J 7 bases, leaving 14 bases between the germline ends. This CDR3 contains 12 residues. From germline, CDR1 is MNHEY and CDR2 SMNVEV (reference sequence). CDR3 coding DNA: TGTGCCACCGGGGGAGGGGGGAATGAGCAGTTCTTC. Residues: CATGGGGNEQFF.

A few counts support this clone. The chain links TRBV11-3 to TRBJ2-3; TRBD2 matches at 11 bases. This CDR3 region has 16 residues. Germline CDR1 SGHNT, CDR2 YENEEA. J was trimmed by 0 bases and V by 5 bases; bases with no gene match: 4. The DNA for the CDR3 is TGTGCCAGCAGCCCGGGGACTAGCGGAAGCACAGATACGCAGTATTTT. Its translation is CASSPGTSGSTDTQYF.

The chain has TRBV2 and TRBJ2-1; tentative D call: TRBD2 (5 bases). Germline V gene lookup returns CDR1 SNHLY and CDR2 FYNNEI. V shed 3 bases and J shed 11 bases, with 11 bases lying between them. There are 12 residues in the CDR3. The CDR3 region is CASSDLGRQQFF. The CDR3 region has the DNA TGTGCCAGCAGTGATTTGGGGAGACAGCAGTTCTTC.

The chain has TRBV29-1 and TRBJ2-2; 8 positions match TRBD2. The CDR3 contains 11 residues. The V and J ends lost 4 bases and 15 bases, in that order; junction bases with no gene match: 7. Germline V lookup: CDR1 SQVTM, CDR2 ANQGSEA. DNA for the CDR3: TGCAGCGTTGTCTCGTCTAGCGGGTTGTTTTTT. It encodes CSVVSSSGLFF.

The chain is built from TRBV5-6 and TRBJ2-1; D remains ambiguous. V was shortened by 0 bases and J by 0 bases, with 7 bases between the two germline ends. Germline V lookup: CDR1 SGHDT, CDR2 YYEEEE. The CDR3 contains 15 residues. CDR3 amino acids: CASSLGQFSYNEQFF. The CDR3 bases are TGTGCCAGCAGCTTGGGACAATTCTCCTACAATGAGCAGTTCTTC.

The chain combines TRBV6-1 with TRBJ2-3, with D unclear. V lost 5 bases to trimming and J lost 2 bases, with 14 bases between them. Germline V CDR1 and CDR2: MNHNS, SASEGT. The CDR3 loop spans 15 amino acids. As DNA, the CDR3 is TGTGCCAGCAGTCCACTCCAACCAAACACAGATACGCAGTATTTT. It is translated as CASSPLQPNTDTQYF.

The chain is built from TRBV4-2 and TRBJ2-2; TRBD2 matches at 11 bases. The V and J ends lost 4 bases and 1 base, in that order; junction bases with no gene match: 2. The CDR3 sequence is 16 residues long. Looked up from germline, CDR1 is LGHNA and CDR2 is YNFKEQ. CDR3 loop: CASSPGLAGNTGELFF. The CDR3 nucleotides are TGTGCCAGCAGCCCCGGACTAGCGGGGAACACCGGGGAGCTGTTTTTT.

V is TRBV11-2 and J is TRBJ2-5, with a possible D match to TRBD2 (6 bases). The J call is doubtful: the DNA matches TRBJ2-7 better. Germline CDR1 and CDR2: SGHAT and FQNNGV. The CDR3 is made up of 14 amino acids. Here the CDR3 reads CASSLVGGSYEQYF. CDR3 in DNA: TGTGCCAGCAGCTTAGTCGGGGGATCCTACGAGCAGTACTTC.

This chain links TRBV6-5 with TRBJ2-7; weak D call: TRBD1 (5 bases). Trimming pared 8 bases from V and 6 bases from J, leaving 11 bases between. Germline loops: CDR1 MNHEY, CDR2 SVGAGI. This CDR3 is 11 amino acids long. The chain's CDR3 is CASRRVFEQYF. The DNA of the CDR3 is TGTGCCAGCCGCAGGGTTTTCGAGCAGTACTTC.

This sequence joins TRBV2 and TRBJ2-1; no definite D call. V was clipped by 5 bases and J by 5 bases, with 16 bases between them. This CDR3 has 15 amino acids. The germline CDR1 and CDR2 sequences are SNHLY and FYNNEI. CDR3 coding DNA: TGTGCCAGCAGTTTCAGGTTAAGCCCCGACAATGAGCAGTTCTTC. This encodes CASSFRLSPDNEQFF.

This chain connects TRBV27 to TRBJ1-1; D is unresolved. Germline V gives CDR1 MNHEY, CDR2 SMNVEV (reference sequence). The CDR3 is 13 amino acids. The V gene lost 8 bases and the J gene lost 2 bases, with 12 bases spanning the gap. CDR3 protein: CASSARTNTEAFF. The CDR3 coding sequence is TGTGCCAGCTCCGCCAGAACAAACACTGAAGCTTTCTTT.

J is TRBJ1-4 and V is TRBV29-1, with D perhaps matching TRBD1 (5 bases). CDR1 and CDR2 (germline): SQVTM, ANQGSEA. This CDR3 is built from 15 residues. The ends were cut back, 6 bases at V and 6 bases at J, with 20 bases in the middle. The CDR3, as DNA: TGCAGCGTGGTGGGGGGAATGGAAGGGCATGAAAAACTGTTTTTT. It codes for CSVVGGMEGHEKLFF.

V usage is TRBV4-3 and J usage is TRBJ2-5, with D possibly being TRBD1 (6 bases). Judging by the DNA end, TRBJ2-7 fits better; the J call may be wrong. The CDR3 runs to 16 residues. From germline, CDR1 is LGHNA and CDR2 YSLEER. Here the CDR3 DNA reads TGCGCCAGCAGCCAAGATGCAGGACAGACACTCTACGAGCAGTACTTC. This sequence encodes CASSQDAGQTLYEQYF.

This chain uses TRBV10-3 with TRBJ1-4; TRBD1 is a possible D gene (5 bases). CDR1 is ENHRY, CDR2 SYGVKD, per germline. The V end was cut by 6 bases, the J end by 8 bases, with 16 bases between. The CDR3 has 14 residues. CDR3 DNA sequence: TGTGCCATCAGATCGGGACTGGGTGAAGAAAAACTGTTTTTT. Its protein is CAIRSGLGEEKLFF.

The CDR3 DNA is TGTGCCAGCAGTTTATCCGTGGGGGGCTACAATGAGCAGTTCTTC. Its translation: CASSLSVGGYNEQFF. The chain uses TRBV27 and TRBJ2-1; D might be TRBD2 (6 bases). The CDR3 has 15 residues. Per the germline V gene, CDR1 is MNHEY and CDR2 is SMNVEV (reference sequence). The V end was cut by 0 bases, the J end by 3 bases, with 9 bases between.

This clone is medium-sized in the sample. V and J are TRBV19 and TRBJ2-5; 9 nucleotides match TRBD2. CDR3 size: 17 residues. Germline V gives CDR1 LNHDA, CDR2 SQIVND (reference sequence). V lost 4 bases to trimming and J lost 1 base; unmatched junction nucleotides: 10. CDR3 residues: CASSTVRSGGRQETQYF. CDR3 DNA: TGTGCCAGTAGTACGGTCCGCAGCGGGGGGCGCCAAGAGACCCAGTACTTC.

J is TRBJ2-7 and V is TRBV10-3; possibly TRBD2 for D (6 bases). CDR3 length equals 15 residues. Trimming stripped 0 bases from V and 4 bases from J, with 13 bases between. Germline lookup yields CDR1 ENHRY and CDR2 SYGVKD. DNA for the CDR3: TGTGCCATCAGTGAGTCCAACGTTGGGGGGTACGAGCAGTACTTC. It is translated as CAISESNVGGYEQYF.

This chain uses TRBV10-3 with TRBJ2-2; 8 bases map to TRBD2. Germline lookup yields CDR1 ENHRY and CDR2 SYGVKD. V was clipped by 7 bases and J by 7 bases; unmatched bases: 14. The CDR3 totals 16 residues. The chain's CDR3 is CAIKHRWRGVGGELFF. CDR3 nucleotides: TGTGCCATCAAACACCGATGGCGGGGGGTCGGCGGGGAGCTGTTTTTT.

This chain connects TRBV7-9 to TRBJ2-1; D possibly corresponds to TRBD1 (6 bases). Germline CDR1 and CDR2: SEHNR and FQNEAQ (reference sequence). The CDR3 is 14 residues long. Trimming shortened V by 8 bases and J by 10 bases, and 21 bases separated the two germline ends. The CDR3 region is CASPPEGDLSEQFF. CDR3 bases: TGTGCCAGCCCCCCCGAGGGGGATCTTAGCGAGCAGTTCTTC.

V is TRBV13 and J is TRBJ2-5; the match to TRBD2 covers 8 bases. The J segment lost 2 bases and the V segment lost 2 bases, leaving 7 bases of the junction unmatched. The CDR3 spans 16 residues. CDR1 and CDR2 (germline): PRHDT, FYEKMQ (reference sequence). This CDR3 is CASSLWGQRGQETQYF. The CDR3, as DNA: TGTGCCAGCAGCTTATGGGGGCAGCGGGGGCAAGAGACCCAGTACTTC.

The chain employs TRBV10-2 and TRBJ1-5; 9 nucleotides match TRBD1. CDR1 is WSHSY and CDR2 is SAAADI in the germline V gene. The length of the CDR3 is 17 residues. The J segment lost 0 bases and the V segment lost 6 bases, leaving 9 bases of the junction unmatched. CDR3 DNA: TGCGCCAGCAGCCCTCCGGGACAGGGACTTAGCAATCAGCCCCAGCATTTT. Translating gives CASSPPGQGLSNQPQHF.

This chain links TRBV4-3 with TRBJ1-1; weak D call: TRBD1 (5 bases). Germline V gene sequence: CDR1 LGHNA, CDR2 YSLEER. The length of the CDR3 is 15 residues. V dropped 0 bases and J dropped 4 bases, with 12 bases sitting between them. CDR3 sequence: CASSQDGTRGTEAFF. The CDR3 DNA is TGCGCCAGCAGCCAAGATGGGACTCGGGGCACTGAAGCTTTCTTT.

The gene calls are TRBV11-2 and TRBJ2-5; no reliable D call. This CDR3 contains 14 residues. The germline V gene encodes CDR1 SGHAT and CDR2 FQNNGV. V was trimmed by 1 base and J by 0 bases, leaving 6 bases between them. The CDR3: CASSLGANQETQYF. CDR3 DNA: TGTGCCAGCAGCTTAGGGGCGAACCAAGAGACCCAGTACTTC. Combining the CDR3 with reference TRBV11-2 and TRBJ2-5 gives the whole variable domain EAGVAQSPRYKIIEKRQSVAFWCNPISGHATLYWYQQILGQGPKLLIQFQNNGVVDDSQLPKDRFSAERLKGVDSTLKIQPAKLEDSAVYLCASSLGANQETQYFGPGTRLLVL.

The chain recombines TRBV18 with TRBJ2-7, with a possible D match to TRBD1 (6 bases). The CDR3 has 15 residues. Trimming shortened V by 6 bases and J by 3 bases, and 18 bases separated the two germline ends. CDR1 and CDR2 (germline): KGHSH, LQKENI. CDR3 sequence reads: CASSTGQPPYYEQYF. The CDR3 DNA is TGTGCCAGCTCCACCGGACAGCCACCGTACTACGAGCAGTACTTC.

In this sample, this clone turned up a few times. This chain joins TRBV6-5 and TRBJ2-1; 10 nucleotides agree with TRBD2. J gave up 10 bases and V 2 bases, and 11 bases lay outside the gene matches. The CDR3 runs to 16 residues. Germline CDR1 reads MNHEY; CDR2 reads SVGAGI. The CDR3 DNA reads TGTGCCAGCAGTTACGTCCATAGGACTAGCGGAGGGGAGCAGTTCTTC. Its translation: CASSYVHRTSGGEQFF.

The J gene is TRBJ2-1, the V gene TRBV7-6; TRBD2 matches 8 bases. This CDR3 region has 16 residues. Germline CDR1 reads SGHVS; CDR2 reads FNYEAQ. The ends lost 0 bases at V and 8 bases at J; junction bases unmatched: 9. Written as DNA, the CDR3 is TGTGCCAGCAGCTTAGCGTCCCGGGGGGGCACGCATGAGCAGTTCTTC. Protein product: CASSLASRGGTHEQFF.

The sample holds one count of this clone. CDR3 amino acids: CASSFPAWGSSPLHF. CDR3 coding DNA: TGTGCCAGCAGTTTCCCCGCCTGGGGCAGTTCACCCCTCCACTTT. The V call is TRBV28, the J call TRBJ1-6; weak D call: TRBD1 (5 bases). Trimming took 3 bases from V and 9 from J, leaving 15 bases between them. Germline CDR1 MDHEN, CDR2 SYDVKM. CDR3 length: 15 residues.